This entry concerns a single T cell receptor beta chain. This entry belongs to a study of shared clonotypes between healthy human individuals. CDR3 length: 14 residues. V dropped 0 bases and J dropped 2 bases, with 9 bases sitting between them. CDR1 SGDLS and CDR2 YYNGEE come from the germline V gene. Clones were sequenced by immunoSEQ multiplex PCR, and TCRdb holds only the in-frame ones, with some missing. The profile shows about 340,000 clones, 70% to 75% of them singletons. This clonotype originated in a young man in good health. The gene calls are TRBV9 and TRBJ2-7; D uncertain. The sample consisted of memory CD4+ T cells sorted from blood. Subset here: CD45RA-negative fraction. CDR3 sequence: CASSVAFGAYEQYF. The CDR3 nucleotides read TGTGCCAGCAGCGTAGCTTTTGGAGCCTACGAGCAGTACTTC.